The 8 T cell receptor beta chains below come from one sample, sequenced in a study of PD-1 blockade in classical Hodgkin lymphoma. Sequencing was performed with immunoSEQ multiplex PCR; in TCRdb, only in-frame clones are kept and a portion is missing. The sample shows about 21,000 clones, around 68% of them seen only once. Every patient was affected by relapse after autologous stem cell transplantation, while exposure to brentuximab vedotin was not uniform. The sample consisted of peripheral blood mononuclear cells (PBMCs), taken at baseline. Every receptor here comes from a human donor with classical Hodgkin lymphoma.

The chain uses TRBV4-3 and TRBJ1-4; a weak D match, TRBD1 (6 bases). CDR3 length equals 16 residues. Trimming stripped 0 bases from V and 4 bases from J, with 12 bases between. Per germline, CDR1 LGHNA and CDR2 YSLEER. The CDR3 here is CASSQDSRTVNEKLFF. The CDR3 DNA reads TGCGCCAGCAGCCAAGACTCCCGGACAGTTAATGAAAAACTGTTTTTT.

This clone showed up just a few times. The V gene is TRBV18, the J gene TRBJ2-5; D not certain. From germline, CDR1 is KGHSH and CDR2 LQKENI. V gave up 3 bases and J gave up 5 bases, with 10 bases separating them. CDR3 length: 13 amino acids. The CDR3 DNA sequence: TGTGCCAGCTCACCTCACCCCGACGAGACCCAGTACTTC. Its translation: CASSPHPDETQYF.

This clone was seen only a few times. The V gene is TRBV18, the J gene TRBJ2-5, with D unclear. The V end lost 5 bases, the J end lost 5 bases, and 9 bases lay between the germline ends. In germline, CDR1 is KGHSH, CDR2 LQKENI. This CDR3 is 12 amino acids long. The CDR3 loop reads CASSSADETQYF. The CDR3 nucleotides read TGTGCCAGCTCATCCGCGGATGAGACCCAGTACTTC.

V gene TRBV7-2 combines with J gene TRBJ2-5, with a tentative D call TRBD1 (6 bases). Trimming cost V 8 bases and J 7 bases, with 20 bases left between them. Germline-derived CDR1 and CDR2 are SGHTA and FQGNSA. The CDR3 totals 14 residues. The CDR3 DNA follows: TGTGCCAGCGGAAGGACAGACGTGGGGGCGACCCAGTACTTC. The encoded protein is CASGRTDVGATQYF.

The chain joins TRBV19 to TRBJ2-3; 10 bases line up with TRBD2. Trimming took 3 bases from V and 5 from J; bases not matched to a gene: 8. The CDR3 contains 16 residues. Germline V lookup: CDR1 LNHDA, CDR2 SQIVND (reference sequence). CDR3 DNA sequence: TGTGCCAGTAGTATGGCTAGCGGGAGAACGCGAGATACGCAGTATTTT. This codes for CASSMASGRTRDTQYF.

By share of the sample, this clone is medium-sized. This sequence joins TRBV6-1 and TRBJ1-5; D call uncertain. CDR3 length equals 11 residues. Germline CDR1 is MNHNS and CDR2 is SASEGT. Trimming stripped 1 base from V and 11 bases from J, with 6 bases between. As DNA, the CDR3 is TGTGCCAGCAGTGAAGGGATGTCCCAGCATTTT. Encoded protein: CASSEGMSQHF.

There are a few counts of this clone. J is TRBJ2-6 and V is TRBV5-8; D not resolved. The CDR3 loop spans 17 amino acids. Between the trimmed V and J ends, which lost 0 bases and 2 bases, there was a span of 12 bases. Germline V gene data show CDR1 as SGHTS and CDR2 as YDEGEE. The CDR3 protein is CASSLGQFLTGANVLTF. The CDR3 DNA sequence: TGTGCCAGCAGCTTGGGGCAGTTCCTAACTGGGGCCAACGTCCTGACTTTC.

This rearrangement joins TRBV19 to TRBJ2-2; either TRBD1 or TRBD2 may fit D (5 bases each). Germline V gene lookup returns CDR1 LNHDA and CDR2 SQIVND (reference sequence). The V end lost 9 bases, the J end lost 4 bases, and 27 bases lay between the germline ends. The CDR3 contains 18 residues. CDR3 sequence (DNA): TGTGCCAGCCACATAGAGCGAGGGGCCGGAGCGTCCACCGGGGAGCTGTTTTTT. It specifies CASHIERGAGASTGELFF.